A single sample is the source of the 6 T cell receptor beta chains below, sequenced in a study of blood T cell repertoires in COVID-19. Some clones are missing from TCRdb's copy, which holds only in-frame ones; the method was immunoSEQ multiplex PCR. This sample has about 300,000 clones; about nine tenths occur once, and the top ten carry less than 2%. The material sequenced was peripheral blood. The source of these receptors is a woman in her twenties or thirties with COVID-19, enrolled during active disease.

The chain is built from TRBV28 and TRBJ2-1; TRBD2 aligns across 12 bases. V trimming: 3 bases; J trimming: 3 bases; junction bases outside the gene matches: 3. This CDR3 has 16 amino acids. CDR1 and CDR2 (germline): MDHEN, SYDVKM. The CDR3 region has the DNA TGTGCCAGCAGTTTGGCGACTAGCGGGGGCTACAATGAGCAGTTCTTC. Protein: CASSLATSGGYNEQFF.

In the case of this clone: At one of its ends the junction is not consistent with the germline gene, which may arise from a read error. The rearrangement uses TRBV28 and TRBJ1-5; D remains unclear. Germline V gene sequence: CDR1 MDHEN, CDR2 SYDVKM. The CDR3 sequence is 14 residues long. DNA of the CDR3: TGTGCCAGCAGCTTATACTATAGCAATCAGCCCCAGCATTTT. Translated, it gives CASSLYYSNQPQHF.

For the CDR3, the DNA is TGTGCCAGCAGCTTAGCGTGGAGCGGGAGCGGGGTCTCGGATACGCAGTATTTT. As protein: CASSLAWSGSGVSDTQYF. The gene calls are TRBV7-8 and TRBJ2-3; 8 positions match TRBD2. The CDR3 is 18 amino acids. The junction had 14 bases not matched to a gene; V was cut back by 0 bases and J by 6 bases. CDR1 is SGHVS and CDR2 is FQNEAQ in the germline V gene.

The chain has TRBV5-5 and TRBJ1-3, with TRBD1 matching over 7 bases. Germline-derived CDR1 and CDR2 are SGHKS and YYEKEE (reference sequence). Trimming cost V 4 bases and J 0 bases; bases outside gene matches: 7. This CDR3 is 16 amino acids long. CDR3 protein: CASSLPTGSSGNTIYF. The CDR3 coding sequence is TGTGCCAGCAGCCTGCCGACAGGGAGCTCTGGAAACACCATATATTTT.

The rearrangement links TRBV19 to TRBJ1-5; 9 bases line up with TRBD1. The CDR3 is 15 residues long. Germline values: CDR1 LNHDA, CDR2 SQIVND (reference sequence). V shed 8 bases, J shed 6 bases, and the junction held 11 bases outside the gene matches. CDR3 DNA sequence: TGTGCCAGTGTAATGGACAGGGGAGGGAGTCAGCCCCAGCATTTT. Protein: CASVMDRGGSQPQHF.

V is TRBV15 and J is TRBJ2-4, with 7 bases matching TRBD2. The CDR3 totals 14 residues. After removal of 3 bases from V and 7 bases from J, the junction contained 6 bases not matched to a gene. Germline V gene sequence: CDR1 LNHNV, CDR2 YYDKDF (reference sequence). The CDR3 is CATSRRTRGNIQYF. The DNA for the CDR3 is TGTGCCACCAGCAGGAGGACTAGGGGTAACATTCAGTACTTC.